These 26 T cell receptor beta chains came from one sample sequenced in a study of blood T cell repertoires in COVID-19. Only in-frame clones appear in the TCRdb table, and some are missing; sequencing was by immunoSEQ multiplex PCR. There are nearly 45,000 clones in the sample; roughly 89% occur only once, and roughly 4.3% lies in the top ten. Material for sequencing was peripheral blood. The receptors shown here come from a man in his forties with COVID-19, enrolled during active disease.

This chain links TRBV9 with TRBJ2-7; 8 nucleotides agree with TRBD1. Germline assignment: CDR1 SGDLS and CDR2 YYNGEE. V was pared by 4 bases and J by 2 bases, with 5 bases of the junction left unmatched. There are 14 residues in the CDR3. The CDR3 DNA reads TGTGCCAGCAGCAGTGGACAGGGAGCCTACGAGCAGTACTTC. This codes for CASSSGQGAYEQYF. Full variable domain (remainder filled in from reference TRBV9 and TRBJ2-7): DSGVTQTPKHLITATGQRVTLRCSPRSGDLSVYWYQQSLDQGLQFLIQYYNGEERAKGNILERFSAQQFPDLHSELNLSSLELGDSALYFCASSSGQGAYEQYFGPGTRLTVT.

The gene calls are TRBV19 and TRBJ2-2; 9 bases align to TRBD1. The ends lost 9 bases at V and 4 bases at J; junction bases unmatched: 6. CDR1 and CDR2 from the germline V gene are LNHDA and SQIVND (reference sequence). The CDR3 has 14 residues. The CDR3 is CASIQGAGTGELFF. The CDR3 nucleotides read TGTGCCAGCATACAGGGGGCGGGCACCGGGGAGCTGTTTTTT.

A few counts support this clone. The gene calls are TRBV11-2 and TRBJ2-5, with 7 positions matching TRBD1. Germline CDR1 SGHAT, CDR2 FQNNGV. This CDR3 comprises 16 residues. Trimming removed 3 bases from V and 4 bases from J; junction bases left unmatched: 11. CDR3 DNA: TGTGCCAGCAGCTTGGCCGGGACAGCCGAGATAGAGACCCAGTACTTC. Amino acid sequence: CASSLAGTAEIETQYF.

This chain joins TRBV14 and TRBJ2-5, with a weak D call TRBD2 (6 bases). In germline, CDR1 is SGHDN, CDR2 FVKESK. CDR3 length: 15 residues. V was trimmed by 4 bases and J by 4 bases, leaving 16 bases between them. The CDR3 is CASSPMGTRGETQYF. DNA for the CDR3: TGTGCCAGCAGCCCGATGGGGACGCGGGGAGAGACCCAGTACTTC.

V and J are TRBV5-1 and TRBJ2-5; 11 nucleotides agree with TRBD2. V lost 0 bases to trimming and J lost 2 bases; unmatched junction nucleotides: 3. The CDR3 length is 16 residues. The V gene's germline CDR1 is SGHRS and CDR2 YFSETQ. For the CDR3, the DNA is TGCGCCAGCAGCTTGGCCCCTAGCGGGGGGCAAGAGACCCAGTACTTC. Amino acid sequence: CASSLAPSGGQETQYF.

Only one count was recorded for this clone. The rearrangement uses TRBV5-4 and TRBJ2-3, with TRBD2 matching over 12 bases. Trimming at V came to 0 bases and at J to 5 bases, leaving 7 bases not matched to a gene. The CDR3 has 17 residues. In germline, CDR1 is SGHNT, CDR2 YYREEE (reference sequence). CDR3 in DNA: TGTGCCAGCAGCTTGGGCGGGCGGACTAGCGGGATAGATACGCAGTATTTT. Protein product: CASSLGGRTSGIDTQYF.

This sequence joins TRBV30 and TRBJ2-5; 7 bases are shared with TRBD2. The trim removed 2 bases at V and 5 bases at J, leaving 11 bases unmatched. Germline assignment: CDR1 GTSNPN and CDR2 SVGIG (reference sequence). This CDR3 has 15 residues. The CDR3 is CAWSSAGRQGETQYF. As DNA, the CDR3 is TGTGCCTGGAGTTCCGCCGGGAGGCAGGGCGAGACCCAGTACTTC.

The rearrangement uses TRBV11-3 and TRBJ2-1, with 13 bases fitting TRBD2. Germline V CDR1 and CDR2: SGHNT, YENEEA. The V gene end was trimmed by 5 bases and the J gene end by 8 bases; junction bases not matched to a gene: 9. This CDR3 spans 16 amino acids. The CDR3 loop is CASSPGLAGAKDEQFF. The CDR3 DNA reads TGTGCCAGCAGCCCAGGACTAGCGGGAGCAAAGGATGAGCAGTTCTTC.

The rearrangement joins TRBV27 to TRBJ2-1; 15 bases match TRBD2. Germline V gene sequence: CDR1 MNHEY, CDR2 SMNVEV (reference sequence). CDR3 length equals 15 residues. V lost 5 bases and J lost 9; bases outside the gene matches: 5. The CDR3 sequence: CASSLRTSGRGEQFF. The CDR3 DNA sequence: TGTGCCAGCAGTCTGAGGACTAGCGGGAGGGGTGAGCAGTTCTTC.

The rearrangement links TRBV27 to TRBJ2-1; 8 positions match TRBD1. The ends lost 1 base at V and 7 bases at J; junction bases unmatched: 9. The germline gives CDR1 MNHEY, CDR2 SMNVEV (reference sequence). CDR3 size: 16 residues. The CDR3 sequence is CASSLLLPTGDNEQFF. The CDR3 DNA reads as TGTGCCAGCAGTTTATTACTTCCGACAGGGGATAATGAGCAGTTCTTC.

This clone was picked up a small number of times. CDR3: CASSQGAGAQGHEQYF. The CDR3 region has the DNA TGCGCCAGCAGCCAAGGTGCGGGGGCGCAGGGGCACGAGCAGTACTTC. V usage is TRBV4-1 and J usage is TRBJ2-7, with D perhaps matching TRBD2 (7 bases). Trimming took 1 base from V and 5 from J, leaving 18 bases between them. The germline CDR1 and CDR2 sequences are MGHRA and YSYEKL. The CDR3 is 16 amino acids.

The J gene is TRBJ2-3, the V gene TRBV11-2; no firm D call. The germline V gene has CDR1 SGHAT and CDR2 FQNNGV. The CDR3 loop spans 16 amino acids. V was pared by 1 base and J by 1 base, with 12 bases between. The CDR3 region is CASSLVLPLGTDTQYF. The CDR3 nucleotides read TGTGCCAGCAGCTTAGTTCTCCCGCTAGGCACAGATACGCAGTATTTT.

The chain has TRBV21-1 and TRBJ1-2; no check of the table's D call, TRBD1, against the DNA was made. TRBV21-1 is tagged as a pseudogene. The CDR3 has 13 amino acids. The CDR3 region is CASRTGQDFKGTF. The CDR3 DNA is TGTGCCAGCAGGACGGGACAGGACTTCAAAGGGACCTTC.

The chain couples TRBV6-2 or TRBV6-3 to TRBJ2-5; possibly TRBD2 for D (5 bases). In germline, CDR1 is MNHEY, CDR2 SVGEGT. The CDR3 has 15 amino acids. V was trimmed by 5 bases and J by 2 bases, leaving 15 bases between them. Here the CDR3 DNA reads TGTGCCAGCAGTCCCTCAAGGACGGGGCAAGAGACCCAGTACTTC. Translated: CASSPSRTGQETQYF.

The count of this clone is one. The chain's CDR3 is CASSRDIYNEQFF. The CDR3 DNA reads TGTGCCAGCAGTCGGGACATCTACAATGAGCAGTTCTTC. The chain couples TRBV7-3 to TRBJ2-1, with D maybe TRBD1 (6 bases). CDR3 length: 13 amino acids. The germline CDR1 and CDR2 sequences are SGHTA and FQGTGA. V was shortened by 6 bases and J by 3 bases, with 9 bases between the two germline ends.

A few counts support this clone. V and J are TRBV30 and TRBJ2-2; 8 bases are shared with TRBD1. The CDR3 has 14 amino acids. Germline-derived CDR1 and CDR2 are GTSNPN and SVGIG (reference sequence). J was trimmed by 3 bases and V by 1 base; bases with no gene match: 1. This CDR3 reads CAWSGQGHTGELFF. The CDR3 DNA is TGTGCCTGGAGTGGACAGGGGCACACCGGGGAGCTGTTTTTT. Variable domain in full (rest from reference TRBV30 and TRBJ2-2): SQTIHQWPATLVQPVGSPLSLECTVEGTSNPNLYWYRQAAGRGLQLLFYSVGIGQISSEVPQNLSASRPQDRQFILSSKKLLLSDSGFYLCAWSGQGHTGELFFGEGSRLTVL.

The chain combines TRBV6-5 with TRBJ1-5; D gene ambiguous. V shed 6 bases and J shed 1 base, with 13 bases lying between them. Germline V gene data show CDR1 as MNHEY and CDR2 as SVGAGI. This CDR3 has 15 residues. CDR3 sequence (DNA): TGTGCCAGCAGCGGGGAGATTGCGAGCAATCAGCCCCAGCATTTT. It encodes CASSGEIASNQPQHF.

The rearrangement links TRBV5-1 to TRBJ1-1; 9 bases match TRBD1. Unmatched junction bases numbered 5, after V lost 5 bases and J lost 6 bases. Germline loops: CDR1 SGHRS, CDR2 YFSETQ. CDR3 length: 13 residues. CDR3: CASRGQGAAEAFF. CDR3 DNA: TGCGCCAGCAGGGGACAGGGTGCGGCTGAAGCTTTCTTT.

The CDR3 reads CASSPKGGTTNEKLFF. The CDR3 region has the DNA TGTGCCAGCAGCCCCAAGGGAGGGACAACTAATGAAAAACTGTTTTTT. This chain uses TRBV7-9 with TRBJ1-4; no reliable D call. CDR1 is SEHNR, CDR2 FQNEAQ, per germline (reference sequence). The CDR3 is 16 residues long. Trimming stripped 5 bases from V and 0 bases from J, with 13 bases between.

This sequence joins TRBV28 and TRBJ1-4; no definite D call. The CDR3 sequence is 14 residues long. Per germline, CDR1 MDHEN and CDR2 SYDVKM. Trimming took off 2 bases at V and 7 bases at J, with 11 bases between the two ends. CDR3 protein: CASSLASFGEKLFF. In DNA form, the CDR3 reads TGTGCCAGCAGTTTAGCGAGTTTCGGTGAAAAACTGTTTTTT.

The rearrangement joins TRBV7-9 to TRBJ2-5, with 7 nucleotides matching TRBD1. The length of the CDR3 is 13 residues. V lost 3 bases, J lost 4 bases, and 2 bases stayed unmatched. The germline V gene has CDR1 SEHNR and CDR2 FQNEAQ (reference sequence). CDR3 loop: CASSLGQTETQYF. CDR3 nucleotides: TGTGCCAGCAGCTTGGGACAGACAGAGACCCAGTACTTC.

The CDR3 DNA follows: TGTGCCACCAGTGACTTCGGACAGTACGGCTACACCTTC. It yields the protein CATSDFGQYGYTF. The chain is built from TRBV24-1 and TRBJ1-2; D is possibly TRBD1 (6 bases). Germline CDR1 and CDR2: KGHDR and SFDVKD. Trimming took 4 bases from V and 8 from J, leaving 13 bases between them. The CDR3 is 13 residues long.

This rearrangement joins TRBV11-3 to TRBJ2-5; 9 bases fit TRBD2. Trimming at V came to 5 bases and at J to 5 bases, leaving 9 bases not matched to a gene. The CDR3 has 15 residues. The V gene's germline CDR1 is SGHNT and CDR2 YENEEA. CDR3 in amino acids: CASSARLAASETQYF. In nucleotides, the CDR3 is TGTGCCAGCAGCGCCCGACTAGCGGCCAGTGAGACCCAGTACTTC.

The CDR3 DNA is TGTGCCAGCAGCCCGGGACTAGCGGGAGGGCTCGATGAGCAGTTCTTC. Amino acids: CASSPGLAGGLDEQFF. This chain uses TRBV5-8 with TRBJ2-1, with 16 bases fitting TRBD2. The CDR3 totals 16 residues. V lost 4 bases to trimming and J lost 8 bases; unmatched junction nucleotides: 6. Germline V gives CDR1 SGHTS, CDR2 YDEGEE.

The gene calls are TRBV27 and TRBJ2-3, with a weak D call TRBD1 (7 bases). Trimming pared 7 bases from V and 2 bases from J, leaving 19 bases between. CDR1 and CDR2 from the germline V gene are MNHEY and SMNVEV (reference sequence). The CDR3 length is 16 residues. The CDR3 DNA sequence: TGTGCCAGCAAACCCAGGGGGGCAGAGCCCACAGATACGCAGTATTTT. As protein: CASKPRGAEPTDTQYF.

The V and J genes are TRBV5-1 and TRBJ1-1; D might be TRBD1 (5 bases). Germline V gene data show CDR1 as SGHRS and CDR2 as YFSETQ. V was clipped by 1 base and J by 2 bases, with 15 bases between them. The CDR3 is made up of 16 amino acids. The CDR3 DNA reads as TGCGCCAGCAGCTTGCAGGGAGGGCTGGTAAACACTGAAGCTTTCTTT. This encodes CASSLQGGLVNTEAFF.